Sequencing of this TCR beta chain was carried out in a study of Ad26.COV2.S vaccination and SARS-CoV-2 variants. Produced via immunoSEQ multiplex PCR; TCRdb's table is partial and in-frame only. This sample has about 680,000 clones, with roughly 90% found just once. The treatment is: about 20 received Ad26.COV2.S at low or high dose, single or two shots; 5 received placebo; per-sample allocation not given. Sampling occurred on day 63 after the first vaccine or placebo injection. Adults aged 18-55 years in Boston included the donor. An Ad26 vector expressing Wuhan-strain SARS-CoV-2 spike constituted the vaccine. This CDR3 has 15 residues. Germline V gives CDR1 LGHDT, CDR2 YNNKEL (reference sequence). The V and J ends lost 0 bases and 0 bases respectively, with 6 bases between them.

V usage is TRBV3-1 (or the pseudogene TRBV3-2) and J usage is TRBJ1-5; D gene unclear. The sequence was obtained from a person aged 18-65 years who received the Ad26.COV2.S COVID-19 vaccine or a placebo. This specimen was peripheral blood, taken in a trial of Ad26.COV2.S vaccine versus placebo. The CDR3 bases are TGTGCCAGCAGCCAAGATCTCAATAGCAATCAGCCCCAGCATTTT. It encodes CASSQDLNSNQPQHF.